This entry is about one TCR beta chain. Its antigen is not identified. Authors of the study amplified TCR beta CDR3 regions from RNA transcripts. HTBI primers were the set used in a first-round RT-PCR of the TCR CDR3. MiXCR, applied by TCRdb to the multiplex PCR reads, yields one record per CDR3 protein. The table records around 620,000 distinct CDR3 sequences, about 16% of them present only once. The data stem from a study of T cells in Graves' hyperthyroidism and ophthalmopathy. Absence of ophthalmopathy progression within 18 months defined stable Graves' hyperthyroidism. Newly diagnosed hyperthyroidism patients aged 18 to 65 years had disease lasting under 2 months. Notes on the study in general: In the blood, most expanded thyroid clonotypes above 0.001 appeared as well. It was a median approximately six months before onset that the model predicted ophthalmopathy.

There are 15 residues in the CDR3. J was trimmed by 15 bases and V by 3 bases; bases with no gene match: 12. Germline V lookup: CDR1 WNHNN, CDR2 SYGVQD (reference sequence). This TCR derives from a woman younger than 45 with Graves' hyperthyroidism. Source material: blood. The rearrangement uses TRBV10-1 and TRBJ2-1; TRBD2 agrees at 12 bases. The CDR3 DNA sequence: TGCGCCAGCAGTGATGACGGGACTAGCGGGCCCCCAGTGTTCTTC. It codes for CASSDDGTSGPPVFF.